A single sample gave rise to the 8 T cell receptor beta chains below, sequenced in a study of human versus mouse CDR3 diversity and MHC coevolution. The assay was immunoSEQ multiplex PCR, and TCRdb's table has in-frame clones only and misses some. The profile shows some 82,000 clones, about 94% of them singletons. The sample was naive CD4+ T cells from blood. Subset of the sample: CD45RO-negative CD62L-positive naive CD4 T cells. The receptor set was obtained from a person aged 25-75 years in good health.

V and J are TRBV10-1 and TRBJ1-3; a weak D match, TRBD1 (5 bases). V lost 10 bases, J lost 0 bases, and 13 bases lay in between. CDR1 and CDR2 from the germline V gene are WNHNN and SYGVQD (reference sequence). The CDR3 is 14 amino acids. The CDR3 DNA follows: TGCGCCACCTCGGACATGTGCTCTGGAAACACCATATATTTT. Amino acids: CATSDMCSGNTIYF.

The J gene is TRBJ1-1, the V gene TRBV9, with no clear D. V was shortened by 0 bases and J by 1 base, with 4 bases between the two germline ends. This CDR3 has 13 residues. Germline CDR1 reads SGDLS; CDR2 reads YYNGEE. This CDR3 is CASSVEQNTEAFF. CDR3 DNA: TGTGCCAGCAGCGTAGAACAGAACACTGAAGCTTTCTTT.

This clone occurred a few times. The chain's CDR3 is CASSSAGTGGGTHYGYTF. CDR3 in DNA: TGTGCCAGTAGTTCGGCCGGGACAGGGGGCGGGACCCACTATGGCTACACCTTC. The J gene is TRBJ1-2, the V gene TRBV19; 12 bases are shared with TRBD1. This CDR3 has 18 residues. From germline, CDR1 is LNHDA and CDR2 SQIVND (reference sequence). V shed 5 bases, J shed 3 bases, and the junction held 13 bases outside the gene matches.

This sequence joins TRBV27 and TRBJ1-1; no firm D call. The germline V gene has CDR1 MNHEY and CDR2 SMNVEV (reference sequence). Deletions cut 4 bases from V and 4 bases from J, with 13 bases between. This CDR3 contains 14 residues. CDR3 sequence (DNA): TGTGCCAGCAGTTCTTGGGAAGGGAGCACTGAAGCTTTCTTT. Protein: CASSSWEGSTEAFF.

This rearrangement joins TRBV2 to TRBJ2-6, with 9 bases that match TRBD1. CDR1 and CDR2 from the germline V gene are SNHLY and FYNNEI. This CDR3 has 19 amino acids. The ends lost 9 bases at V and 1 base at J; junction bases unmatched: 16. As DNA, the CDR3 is TGTGCCAGACACCTACAAACCACAGGGGGCTTGTCTGGGGCCAACGTCCTGACTTTC. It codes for CARHLQTTGGLSGANVLTF.

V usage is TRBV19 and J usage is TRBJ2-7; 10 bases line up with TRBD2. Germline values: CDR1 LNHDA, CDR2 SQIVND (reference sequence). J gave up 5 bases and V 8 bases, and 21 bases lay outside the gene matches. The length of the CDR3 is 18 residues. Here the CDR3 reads CASRFRALAGAPGHEQYF. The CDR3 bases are TGTGCCAGTCGCTTCAGGGCCCTAGCGGGAGCTCCCGGGCACGAGCAGTACTTC.

The DNA for the CDR3 is TGCGCCAGCAGCTTGGTTCGGTCTTTCTATGGCTACACCTTC. It encodes CASSLVRSFYGYTF. This chain joins TRBV5-1 and TRBJ1-2, with D unclear. Trimming shortened V by 0 bases and J by 4 bases, and 10 bases separated the two germline ends. This CDR3 is 14 amino acids long. Looked up from germline, CDR1 is SGHRS and CDR2 is YFSETQ.

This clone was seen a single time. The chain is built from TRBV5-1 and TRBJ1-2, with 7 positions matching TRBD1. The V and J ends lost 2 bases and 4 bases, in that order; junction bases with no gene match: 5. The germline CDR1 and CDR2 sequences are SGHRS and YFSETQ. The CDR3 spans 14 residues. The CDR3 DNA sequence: TGCGCCAGCAGCTTTTGGACAGGTGGCTATGGCTACACCTTC. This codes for CASSFWTGGYGYTF.